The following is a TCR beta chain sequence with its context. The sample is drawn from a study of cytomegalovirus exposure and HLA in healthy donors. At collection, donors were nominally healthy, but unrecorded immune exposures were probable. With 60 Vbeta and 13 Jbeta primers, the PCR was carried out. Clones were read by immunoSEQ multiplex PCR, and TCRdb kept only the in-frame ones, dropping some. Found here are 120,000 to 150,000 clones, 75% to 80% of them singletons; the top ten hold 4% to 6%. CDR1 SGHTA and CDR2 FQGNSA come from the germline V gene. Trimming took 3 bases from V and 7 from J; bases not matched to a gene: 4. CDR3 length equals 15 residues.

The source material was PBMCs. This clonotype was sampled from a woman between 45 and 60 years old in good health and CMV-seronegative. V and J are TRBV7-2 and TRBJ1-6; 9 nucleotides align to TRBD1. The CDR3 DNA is TGTGCCAGCAGCTTGGGACAGGGTGTGAATTCACCCCTCCACTTT. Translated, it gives CASSLGQGVNSPLHF. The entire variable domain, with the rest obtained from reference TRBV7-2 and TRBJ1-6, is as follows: GAGVSQSPSNKVTEKGKDVELRCDPISGHTALYWYRQSLGQGLEFLIYFQGNSAPDKSGLPSDRFSAERTGGSVSTLTIQRTQQEDSAVYLCASSLGQGVNSPLHFGNGTRLTVT.